Shown below are 13 T cell receptor beta chains from a single sample sequenced in a study of blood T cells in healthy people across ages. The authors ran a second PCR of 7 to 11 cycles using a sample-barcoded 5' primer and a J-beta primer mix. TCRdb reanalysed the 5' RACE reads using MiXCR and keeps one entry per CDR3 protein. This table has more than 450,000 distinct CDR3 sequences, about a quarter appearing once. These same data were also listed under a study on T cells of mothers and their children.

Sequencing input: blood. Every receptor here comes from a boy aged 2 to 10 in good health.

This clonotype has only a few counts. The junction does not match germline at one end; this may be a read error. The chain uses TRBV18 and TRBJ1-1; D gene uncertain. Germline values: CDR1 KGHSH, CDR2 LQKENI. The CDR3 is 14 residues long. CDR3 sequence: CASSPMAGSTGAFF. The CDR3 DNA follows: TGTGCCAGCTCACCAATGGCGGGGAGCACTGGAGCTTTCTTT.

This clonotype turned up a few times. This chain joins TRBV9 and TRBJ2-2; a weak D match, TRBD2 (5 bases). V dropped 4 bases and J dropped 8 bases, with 21 bases sitting between them. CDR3 length: 16 residues. In germline, CDR1 is SGDLS, CDR2 YYNGEE. CDR3: CASSSSSGLMGGELFF. The CDR3 DNA is TGTGCCAGCAGCTCCTCAAGCGGTCTGATGGGTGGGGAGCTGTTTTTT. Using reference TRBV9 and TRBJ2-2 for the parts outside the CDR3, the full variable domain is DSGVTQTPKHLITATGQRVTLRCSPRSGDLSVYWYQQSLDQGLQFLIQYYNGEERAKGNILERFSAQQFPDLHSELNLSSLELGDSALYFCASSSSSGLMGGELFFGEGSRLTVL.

This clonotype occurred a few times. The V and J genes are TRBV10-3 and TRBJ2-2; perhaps TRBD2 as D (7 bases). The CDR3 has 13 residues. CDR1 is ENHRY and CDR2 is SYGVKD in the germline V gene. With 11 bases removed from V and 7 bases from J, the gap between germline ends came to 17 bases. This CDR3 is CAPWGGDGGELFF. CDR3 in DNA: TGTGCCCCATGGGGGGGCGATGGCGGGGAGCTGTTTTTT.

This clonotype showed up just a few times. The chain employs TRBV6-1 and TRBJ2-5, with D hard to call. The DNA end favors TRBJ2-7, so the J call may be wrong. Germline V gives CDR1 MNHNS, CDR2 SASEGT. This CDR3 is 13 amino acids long. CDR3 protein: CASSVSYYHEQYF. The CDR3, as DNA: TGTGCCAGCAGTGTTAGTTACTACCACGAGCAGTACTTC.

The chain carries TRBV29-1 and TRBJ1-4; D unresolved. In germline, CDR1 is SQVTM, CDR2 ANQGSEA. This CDR3 comprises 12 residues. Trimming removed 4 bases from V and 2 bases from J, with 5 bases in between. For the CDR3, the DNA is TGCAGCGTTGGGCGGACTAATGAAAAACTGTTTTTT. Translated: CSVGRTNEKLFF.

This clonotype was recorded a few times. The genes are TRBV30 and TRBJ2-7, with TRBD1 matching 12 bases. Germline lookup yields CDR1 GTSNPN and CDR2 SVGIG (reference sequence). The CDR3 is made up of 13 amino acids. V gave up 3 bases and J gave up 7 bases; unmatched junction bases: 4. CDR3 sequence (DNA): TGTGCCTGGAGCCGGGACAGGGGGCTGGAGCAGTACTTC. This codes for CAWSRDRGLEQYF.

The chain has TRBV15 and TRBJ2-1; the D gene is possibly TRBD1 (5 bases). The germline V gene has CDR1 LNHNV and CDR2 YYDKDF (reference sequence). This CDR3 has 15 amino acids. The V end lost 5 bases, the J end lost 0 bases, and 11 bases lay between the germline ends. CDR3 sequence (DNA): TGTGCCACCAGCCCCAGGACATACTCCTACAATGAGCAGTTCTTC. Residues: CATSPRTYSYNEQFF. Looking up the rest from reference TRBV15 and TRBJ2-1 gives the full variable domain: DAMVIQNPRYQVTQFGKPVTLSCSQTLNHNVMYWYQQKSSQAPKLLFHYYDKDFNNEADTPDNFQSRRPNTSFCFLDIRSPGLGDTAMYLCATSPRTYSYNEQFFGPGTRLTVL.

A few counts support this clonotype. Written as DNA, the CDR3 is TGCAGCGTCAAAAAACAGGGTGCTGGCTATGGCTACACCTTC. The encoded protein is CSVKKQGAGYGYTF. The rearrangement links TRBV29-1 to TRBJ1-2; weak D call: TRBD1 (6 bases). The germline V gene has CDR1 SQVTM and CDR2 ANQGSEA. Trimming shortened V by 6 bases and J by 4 bases, and 18 bases separated the two germline ends. The CDR3 has 14 amino acids.

This clonotype was recorded once. The V call is TRBV19, the J call TRBJ2-7; tentative D call: TRBD2 (6 bases). The CDR3 runs 13 residues. CDR1 and CDR2 from the germline V gene are LNHDA and SQIVND (reference sequence). The V end was cut by 5 bases, the J end by 2 bases, with 10 bases between. CDR3 DNA sequence: TGTGCCAGTAGTTACCGGGAGACCTACGAGCAGTACTTC. This translates into CASSYRETYEQYF.

Many counts were recorded for this clonotype. The rearrangement links TRBV20-1 to TRBJ2-1, with 12 positions matching TRBD2. With V trimmed by 1 base and J by 5 bases, 6 bases remained unmatched. The germline V gene encodes CDR1 DFQATT and CDR2 SNEGSKA (reference sequence). The CDR3 runs 16 residues. CDR3 region: CSARARLAGGNNEQFF. The CDR3 DNA sequence: TGCAGTGCTAGAGCTCGCCTAGCGGGGGGGAACAATGAGCAGTTCTTC.

The rearrangement uses TRBV20-1 and TRBJ1-1; D perhaps matches TRBD1 (5 bases). Trimming took off 7 bases at V and 7 bases at J, with 16 bases between the two ends. The germline gives CDR1 DFQATT, CDR2 SNEGSKA (reference sequence). CDR3 length: 12 amino acids. CDR3 sequence (DNA): TGCAGTGTTCATCAGGGCGGGAGTGAAGCTTTCTTT. Protein product: CSVHQGGSEAFF.

V and J are TRBV28 and TRBJ1-2; D is undetermined. From germline, CDR1 is MDHEN and CDR2 SYDVKM. Trimming removed 10 bases from V and 4 bases from J, with 16 bases in between. The CDR3 sequence is 13 residues long. The CDR3 DNA is TGTGCCACCTCTTCCCCGTCCTCCTATGGCTACACCTTC. This sequence encodes CATSSPSSYGYTF.

The chain employs TRBV3-1 and TRBJ2-5; 7 bases line up with TRBD2. The end of the DNA fits TRBJ2-1 better, so the J call may be wrong. This CDR3 is built from 12 residues. Germline-derived CDR1 and CDR2 are LGHDT and YNNKEL (reference sequence). DNA for the CDR3: TGTGCCAGTGGGAGGGGAAAGAATGAGCAGTTCTTC. The encoded protein is CASGRGKNEQFF.